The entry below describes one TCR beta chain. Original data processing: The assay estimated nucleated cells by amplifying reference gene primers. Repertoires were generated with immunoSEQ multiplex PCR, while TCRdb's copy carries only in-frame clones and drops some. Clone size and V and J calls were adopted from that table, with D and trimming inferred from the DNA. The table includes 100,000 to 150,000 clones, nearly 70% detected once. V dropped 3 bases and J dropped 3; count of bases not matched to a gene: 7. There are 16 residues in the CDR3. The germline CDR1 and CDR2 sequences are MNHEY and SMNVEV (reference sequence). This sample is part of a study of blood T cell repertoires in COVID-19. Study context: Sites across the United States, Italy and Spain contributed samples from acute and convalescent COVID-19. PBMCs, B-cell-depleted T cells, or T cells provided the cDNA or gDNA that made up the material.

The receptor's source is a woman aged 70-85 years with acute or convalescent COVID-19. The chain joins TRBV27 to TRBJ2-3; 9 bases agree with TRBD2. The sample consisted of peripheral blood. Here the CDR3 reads CASSFPIAGVTDTQYF. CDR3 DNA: TGTGCCAGCAGTTTCCCTATAGCGGGAGTTACAGATACGCAGTATTTT.